This T cell receptor (beta chain) was observed in a study of regulatory T cells in long-lasting Graves disease (dated by TCRdb to 2020 to 2023). At the level of the whole study: Newly diagnosed Graves' disease patients had taken antithyroid drugs for less than 3 months. Patients with persistent Graves' disease were compared with patients with newly diagnosed Graves' disease using TCR sequencing and RNA sequencing of peripheral blood. The study took place in China and was registered as a clinical trial. A total of around 35 samples underwent TCR sequencing: about 13 from persistent and roughly 20 from newly diagnosed Graves' disease patients. Study-wide findings and limitations: Compared with newly diagnosed patients, persistent Graves' disease patients had lower TCR Shannon entropy and fewer highly expanded clones, which suggests clonal expansion. Peripheral blood alone was examined, since thyroid tissue, which constituted the primary lesion, could not be accessed. More public clonotypes were shared among persistent patients (approximately 3,000) than among newly diagnosed patients (roughly 1,000). Preferential use of TRBV28, TRBJ1-2 and TRBJ2-5 was observed in persistent disease, whereas TRBV20-1 and TRBJ2-1 were favored in newly diagnosed disease. Only the TCR beta chain was sequenced and analyzed. As a limitation, the authors acknowledged that the small sample size may reduce accuracy.

Regarding this clonotype: No cognate antigen has been identified for it. Base-call qualities are not available, and no considerably larger clone is one nucleotide away.

The sample's time point label, in plain terms: newly diagnosed GD, antithyroid drugs for less than 3 months. RNA was extracted from PBMCs in TRIzol for both TCR sequencing and RNA sequencing. The diagnosis of Graves' disease followed American Thyroid Association guidelines. Patients for the study were recruited at an endocrinology department in Xi'an, China. Each patient gave 7.5 to 10 milliliters of peripheral blood, collected in an EDTA anticoagulant tube. PBMCs were isolated by Ficoll Paque Plus density gradient separation without further T cell sorting. RNA quality was checked with an Agilent 2100 Bioanalyzer and agarose gel, and concentration with a NanoDrop 2000. CDR1 SGHVS and CDR2 FNYEAQ were looked up in the germline V gene. The CDR3 runs 13 amino acids, cysteine and phenylalanine included. Kept here is only the CDR3 DNA, which spans 39 bases and is read in frame from base 1. The trim is 2 bases for V and 6 bases for J, with a gap of 8 bases between the germline ends.

The receptor library was made with multiplex PCR. The instrument given in TCRdb is Illumina HiSeq 4000. To build TCR beta libraries, CDR3 regions were amplified by Arm-PCR using iRepertoire HTBI primers. Before sequencing, the PCR products underwent gel purification. Regarding the original processing steps: Across samples, approximately 68 TRBV and approximately 15 TRBJ segments were identified and used for gene usage analysis of CDR3 amino acid clonotypes. Filtered high-quality paired reads were merged into contigs using COPE and FqMerger. BLAST was used to align contigs to the IMGT TRBV, TRBD and TRBJ reference genes, and CDR3 was defined following IMGT. Highly expanded clones were defined as clonotypes with a frequency above 0.1%. Shannon entropy served as the measure of repertoire diversity, while the Gini coefficient captured V-J evenness. A clonotype was considered public if more than one individual shared it. The raw public reads went through TCRdb reprocessing: fastp at Q25, MiXCR clone calling, in-frame beta chains kept. Rows are combined by CDR3 protein, so each entry shows the most common genes and DNA. None of the V and J calls come from the authors' own analysis; TCRdb made them. For this sample there are some 320,000 distinct CDR3 sequences; under 20% appear just once. Together, the top ten hold approximately 35% of the sample.

The sequencing here drew on peripheral blood mononuclear cells (PBMCs), taken at new diagnosis, from a patient treated with antithyroid drugs. The clonotype originates from a female donor with Graves disease. The chain links TRBV7-6 with TRBJ2-1; no confident D gene assignment can be made. CDR3 sequence: CASSLNYFNEQFF. The bases are TGTGCCAGCAGCTTAAACTATTTCAATGAGCAGTTCTTC.